The present T cell receptor (beta chain) was sequenced within a study of blood T cell repertoires in COVID-19. Study in general: Spain, Italy and the United States supplied samples that represented acute and convalescent COVID-19.

The CDR3 sequence is 15 residues long. V was clipped by 5 bases and J by 1 base, with 14 bases between them. Germline lookup yields CDR1 SGHNT and CDR2 YENEEA. Using immunoSEQ multiplex PCR, the repertoire was profiled, and TCRdb retains in-frame clones only, with some absent. Of under 200,000 clones listed, more than 75% are singletons. The chain has TRBV11-3 and TRBJ2-5; possible D gene TRBD1, 5 bases. Sequences were obtained from peripheral blood. This TCR derives from a man in his forties with active or convalescent COVID-19. CDR3 sequence reads: CASSPGNSIQETQYF. CDR3 in DNA: TGTGCCAGCAGCCCAGGGAACAGTATCCAAGAGACCCAGTACTTC.